This is a list of T cell receptor beta chains from one sample in a study of shared clonotypes between healthy human individuals. Clones were sequenced by immunoSEQ multiplex PCR, and TCRdb holds only the in-frame ones, with some missing. The repertoire holds hundreds of thousands of clones, with more than 70% as singletons. The material sequenced was memory CD4+ T cells sorted from blood. These receptors all come from a woman aged 25 to 39 in good health. The CDR3 runs from the conserved cysteine through the conserved F or W. Each record gives: CDR3 protein, CDR3 DNA, clone size, CDR3 length, D gene, J gene, V gene. D genes are given only for firm matches. Expanded clones get a size class; other rows say once, few or many, or leave the size out.

CDR3: CSVETRLENTEAFF; DNA: TGCAGCGTTGAGACCAGGTTGGAAAACACTGAAGCTTTCTTT; size: .; length: 14; D: .; J: TRBJ1-1; V: TRBV29-1
CDR3: CASSIRAGQPSNQPQHF; DNA: TGTGCCAGTAGTATAAGAGCGGGACAGCCAAGCAATCAGCCCCAGCATTTT; size: .; length: 17; D: TRBD1; J: TRBJ1-5; V: TRBV19
CDR3: CASTRTFLAGGGNEQYF; DNA: TGTGCCAGCACCCGGACCTTTCTAGCGGGAGGCGGGAACGAGCAGTACTTC; size: many; length: 17; D: TRBD2; J: TRBJ2-7; V: TRBV5-5
CDR3: CASSVPGTESDTQYF; DNA: TGTGCCAGCAGCGTCCCCGGGACTGAATCAGATACGCAGTATTTT; size: .; length: 15; D: .; J: TRBJ2-3; V: TRBV9
CDR3: CASSNGAGSGVQYF; DNA: TGTGCCAGCAGTAATGGGGCAGGCTCGGGGGTGCAGTACTTC; size: .; length: 14; D: .; J: TRBJ2-7; V: TRBV2
CDR3: CASSPGTQQETQYF; DNA: TGCGCCAGCAGCCCCGGGACACAGCAAGAGACCCAGTACTTC; size: .; length: 14; D: .; J: TRBJ2-5; V: TRBV5-1
CDR3: CASSSVEAPNYGYTF; DNA: TGTGCCAGTAGTTCCGTGGAGGCGCCTAACTATGGCTACACCTTC; size: once; length: 15; D: .; J: TRBJ1-2; V: TRBV19
CDR3: CASSGPRTADEQFF; DNA: TGCGCCAGCAGTGGCCCTAGAACGGCTGATGAGCAGTTCTTC; size: .; length: 14; D: .; J: TRBJ2-1; V: TRBV10-1
CDR3: CASSLWGGNEKLFF; DNA: TGTGCCAGCAGCTTGTGGGGAGGCAATGAAAAACTGTTTTTT; size: .; length: 14; D: .; J: TRBJ1-4; V: TRBV5-6
CDR3: CASSLVQSYEQYF; DNA: TGTGCCAGCAGCTTAGTACAGTCCTACGAGCAGTACTTC; size: .; length: 13; D: .; J: TRBJ2-7; V: TRBV7-9
CDR3: CASSVDRGYGYTF; DNA: TGTGCCAGCAGTGTTGACAGGGGATATGGCTACACCTTC; size: .; length: 13; D: TRBD1; J: TRBJ1-2; V: TRBV27
CDR3: CASSRDWTGSEQYF; DNA: TGTGCCAGCAGCCGGGACTGGACAGGGTCCGAGCAGTACTTC; size: .; length: 14; D: TRBD1; J: TRBJ2-7; V: TRBV14
CDR3: CASSDRQGNQPQHF; DNA: TGTGCCAGCAGCGATAGACAGGGCAATCAGCCCCAGCATTTT; size: .; length: 14; D: .; J: TRBJ1-5; V: TRBV6-5
CDR3: CAISSGDLGEKLFF; DNA: TGTGCCATCAGTTCAGGGGATCTTGGAGAAAAACTGTTTTTT; size: .; length: 14; D: .; J: TRBJ1-4; V: TRBV10-3
CDR3: CASSLALAGETQYF; DNA: TGTGCCAGCAGCTTAGCACTAGCGGGAGAGACCCAGTACTTC; size: .; length: 14; D: TRBD2; J: TRBJ2-5; V: TRBV11-2
CDR3: CAISESEATNEKLFF; DNA: TGTGCCATCAGTGAGTCCGAAGCAACTAATGAAAAACTGTTTTTT; size: .; length: 15; D: .; J: TRBJ1-4; V: TRBV10-3
CDR3: CARGSVRGTEAFF; DNA: TGTGCCAGAGGCTCGGTGAGGGGCACTGAAGCTTTCTTT; size: .; length: 13; D: .; J: TRBJ1-1; V: TRBV11-2
CDR3: CASSSPPQGRNEQFF; DNA: TGTGCCAGCAGTTCGCCCCCCCAGGGCCGCAATGAGCAGTTCTTC; size: .; length: 15; D: .; J: TRBJ2-1; V: TRBV28
CDR3: CAIKASGANVLTF; DNA: TGTGCCATCAAGGCATCTGGGGCCAACGTCCTGACTTTC; size: .; length: 13; D: .; J: TRBJ2-6; V: TRBV10-3
CDR3: CASSLNSGNTIYF; DNA: TGTGCCAGCAGTTTAAACTCTGGAAACACCATATATTTT; size: many; length: 13; D: .; J: TRBJ1-3; V: TRBV27
CDR3: CASSSGETQYF; DNA: TGTGCCAGCAGCTCCGGGGAGACCCAGTACTTC; size: .; length: 11; D: .; J: TRBJ2-5; V: TRBV7-2
CDR3: CASAKGEGYYEQYF; DNA: TGTGCCAGCGCGAAGGGGGAGGGGTACTACGAGCAGTACTTC; size: .; length: 14; D: .; J: TRBJ2-7; V: TRBV7-2
CDR3: CASSPRGATTEAFF; DNA: TGTGCCAGCAGCCCCCGGGGCGCGACCACTGAAGCTTTCTTT; size: .; length: 14; D: .; J: TRBJ1-1; V: TRBV11-2
CDR3: CASKYSTGLASHEQFF; DNA: TGCGCCAGCAAATATTCCACGGGACTAGCGTCTCATGAGCAGTTCTTC; size: .; length: 16; D: TRBD2; J: TRBJ2-1; V: TRBV5-1
CDR3: CASTITGTGVKEQYF; DNA: TGTGCCAGCACCATAACCGGGACAGGGGTTAAGGAGCAGTACTTC; size: .; length: 15; D: TRBD1; J: TRBJ2-7; V: TRBV2
CDR3: CASSQGIKKRGASYEQYF; DNA: TGTGCCAGCAGCCAAGGTATCAAAAAAAGAGGGGCCTCCTACGAGCAGTACTTC; size: .; length: 18; D: .; J: TRBJ2-7; V: TRBV14